These 23 T cell receptor beta chains originate from one sample sequenced in a study of T cells in Graves' hyperthyroidism and ophthalmopathy. Amplified TCR beta CDR3 regions came from RNA transcripts. The primer set for the first-round RT-PCR of the TCR CDR3 was HTBI. TCRdb reprocessed the multiplex PCR reads via MiXCR and lists one record per CDR3 protein. The sample lists roughly 700,000 distinct CDR3 sequences; approximately 36% were seen once. Sequenced material: blood. These receptors were taken from a middle-aged woman with Graves' hyperthyroidism.

This clonotype was recorded many times. The chain links TRBV7-2 to TRBJ1-5; D ambiguous. V was trimmed by 3 bases and J by 9 bases, leaving 15 bases between them. Germline lookup yields CDR1 SGHTA and CDR2 FQGNSA. The length of the CDR3 is 14 residues. The CDR3 sequence: CASSFGGAGWPQHF. CDR3 coding DNA: TGTGCCAGCAGCTTCGGAGGAGCAGGTTGGCCCCAGCATTTT. Using reference TRBV7-2 and TRBJ1-5 for the parts outside the CDR3, the full variable domain is GAGVSQSPSNKVTEKGKDVELRCDPISGHTALYWYRQSLGQGLEFLIYFQGNSAPDKSGLPSDRFSAERTGGSVSTLTIQRTQQEDSAVYLCASSFGGAGWPQHFGDGTRLSIL.

A few counts support this clonotype. V and J are TRBV20-1 and TRBJ1-1; D is unclear. Germline CDR1 is DFQATT and CDR2 is SNEGSKA (reference sequence). Trimming left V 6 bases short and J 1 base short, with 9 bases between. This CDR3 comprises 12 residues. In DNA form, the CDR3 reads TGCAGTGCAAGAAAAAAGAACACTGAAGCTTTCTTT. It encodes CSARKKNTEAFF.

J is TRBJ1-2 and V is TRBV10-1; weak D call: TRBD1 (5 bases). V lost 5 bases and J 4 bases, leaving 11 bases between the germline ends. The CDR3 covers 13 residues. Germline assignment: CDR1 WNHNN and CDR2 SYGVQD (reference sequence). The CDR3 protein is CASSPSGPYGYTF. The CDR3, as DNA: TGCGCCAGCAGTCCTTCGGGGCCCTATGGCTACACCTTC.

This clonotype was counted many times. V gene TRBV7-9 combines with J gene TRBJ2-5, with D maybe TRBD1 (7 bases). V was pared by 9 bases and J by 6 bases, with 20 bases between. The CDR3 spans 14 residues. Germline V gives CDR1 SEHNR, CDR2 FQNEAQ (reference sequence). Here the CDR3 DNA reads TGTGCCAGTGAATTGCGGGCAGGGGGGAAGACCCAGTACTTC. The encoded protein is CASELRAGGKTQYF.

The J gene is TRBJ2-2, the V gene TRBV29-1; no clear D. V dropped 4 bases and J dropped 0 bases, with 6 bases sitting between them. CDR3 size: 13 residues. CDR1 is SQVTM and CDR2 is ANQGSEA in the germline V gene. The DNA of the CDR3 is TGCAGCGTTGCCAGTTCGAACACCGGGGAGCTGTTTTTT. Protein product: CSVASSNTGELFF.

This clonotype was counted ten times or more. The gene calls are TRBV5-4 and TRBJ2-7; 7 bases are shared with TRBD2. CDR3 length equals 14 residues. Losses at the gene ends were 0 bases for V and 4 bases for J; bases not matched to a gene: 4. CDR1 is SGHNT, CDR2 YYREEE, per germline (reference sequence). CDR3 residues: CASSLGGGGYEQYF. The CDR3 region has the DNA TGTGCCAGCAGCTTGGGCGGGGGAGGATACGAGCAGTACTTC.

This clonotype was seen more than once but under ten times. The chain joins TRBV7-9 to TRBJ1-1, with D unclear. The CDR3 loop spans 13 amino acids. Trimming pared 4 bases from V and 8 bases from J, leaving 14 bases between. The germline CDR1 and CDR2 sequences are SEHNR and FQNEAQ (reference sequence). This chain's CDR3 is CASSSGLGLEAFF. CDR3 bases: TGTGCCAGCAGCTCCGGGTTGGGGTTGGAAGCTTTCTTT.

The chain carries TRBV19 and TRBJ2-2, with D possibly being TRBD1 (6 bases). Deletions cut 7 bases from V and 0 bases from J, with 24 bases between. CDR1 is LNHDA, CDR2 SQIVND, per germline (reference sequence). This CDR3 comprises 19 residues. The CDR3 loop is CASTPGAQGDITNTGELFF. The CDR3 nucleotides read TGTGCCAGTACCCCTGGGGCCCAAGGGGACATAACGAACACCGGGGAGCTGTTTTTT.

This rearrangement joins TRBV12-3 or TRBV12-4 to TRBJ2-7; 16 positions match TRBD2. The V and J ends lost 7 bases and 3 bases, in that order; junction bases with no gene match: 18. CDR3 length: 20 amino acids. CDR3 DNA sequence: TGTGCCAGCACCTCTAACCCCGGGACTAGCGGGAGGGGAAGGGACTACGAGCAGTACTTC. This codes for CASTSNPGTSGRGRDYEQYF.

To note about this clonotype: A much larger clone lies a single base off, so this may be a read error. The chain combines TRBV9 with TRBJ1-4; no clear D gene. Germline assignment: CDR1 SGDLS and CDR2 YYNGEE. V was shortened by 3 bases and J by 1 base, with 7 bases between the two germline ends. This CDR3 contains 14 residues. The CDR3 DNA reads TGTGCCAGCAGCGAAGGTGTAACTAATGAAAAACTGTTTTTT. This translates into CASSEGVTNEKLFF.

The chain uses TRBV12-3 or TRBV12-4 and TRBJ1-1; no clear D. V lost 3 bases to trimming and J lost 6 bases, with 14 bases between them. The CDR3 spans 14 residues. CDR3 nucleotide sequence: TGTGCCAGCAGTTTTTCGGTGGGGATCTCTGAAGCTTTCTTT. Protein product: CASSFSVGISEAFF.

In its sample, this clonotype was seen a few times. The chain joins TRBV20-1 to TRBJ1-1; no clear D gene. Germline V gives CDR1 DFQATT, CDR2 SNEGSKA (reference sequence). The CDR3 totals 14 residues. V lost 5 bases, J lost 1 base, and 14 bases lay in between. The CDR3 here is CSAGEGIKNTEAFF. In DNA form, the CDR3 reads TGCAGTGCTGGGGAGGGCATCAAGAACACTGAAGCTTTCTTT.

V and J are TRBV2 and TRBJ1-2, with D perhaps matching TRBD1 (6 bases). The CDR3 contains 15 residues. Germline V gene sequence: CDR1 SNHLY, CDR2 FYNNEI. V was shortened by 6 bases and J by 4 bases, with 18 bases between the two germline ends. The CDR3 loop reads CASSLVGGGAYGYTF. CDR3 DNA: TGTGCCAGCAGCCTGGTGGGTGGGGGGGCCTATGGCTACACCTTC. Together with reference TRBV2 and TRBJ1-2, the CDR3 gives the full variable domain: EPEVTQTPSHQVTQMGQEVILRCVPISNHLYFYWYRQILGQKVEFLVSFYNNEISEKSEIFDDQFSVERPDGSNFTLKIRSTKLEDSAMYFCASSLVGGGAYGYTFGSGTRLTVV.

J is TRBJ2-3 and V is TRBV11-2, with 7 bases identical to TRBD2. Trimming at V came to 5 bases and at J to 3 bases, leaving 8 bases not matched to a gene. Per germline, CDR1 SGHAT and CDR2 FQNNGV. The CDR3 is 15 residues long. Here the CDR3 reads CASSPHAGATDTQYF. The CDR3 coding sequence is TGTGCCAGCAGCCCACACGCGGGAGCGACAGATACGCAGTATTTT.

This clonotype appeared many times. J is TRBJ2-1 and V is TRBV19; 8 bases match TRBD1. The CDR3 is 14 amino acids. Germline lookup yields CDR1 LNHDA and CDR2 SQIVND (reference sequence). V trimming: 4 bases; J trimming: 7 bases; junction bases outside the gene matches: 6. The CDR3 bases are TGTGCCAGTAGTAGGACAGGGATCCGGAATGAGCAGTTCTTC. Translating it yields CASSRTGIRNEQFF. Supplemented by reference TRBV19 and TRBJ2-1, the full variable domain reads DGGITQSPKYLFRKEGQNVTLSCEQNLNHDAMYWYRQDPGQGLRLIYYSQIVNDFQKGDIAEGYSVSREKKESFPLTVTSAQKNPTAFYLCASSRTGIRNEQFFGPGTRLTVL.

This clonotype was seen ten or more times. V usage is TRBV9 and J usage is TRBJ1-1, with a possible D match to TRBD1 (5 bases). Germline V lookup: CDR1 SGDLS, CDR2 YYNGEE. Trimming took off 0 bases at V and 6 bases at J, with 12 bases between the two ends. The CDR3 consists of 14 residues. The CDR3 reads CASSVVQGGAEAFF. The CDR3 coding sequence is TGTGCCAGCAGCGTAGTGCAGGGAGGCGCTGAAGCTTTCTTT.

As concerns this clonotype: A much larger clone lies a single base off, so this may be a read error. The chain has TRBV5-6 and TRBJ1-2; 8 nucleotides align to TRBD1. V lost 5 bases to trimming and J lost 8 bases; unmatched junction nucleotides: 17. Germline V gene lookup returns CDR1 SGHDT and CDR2 YYEEEE. The CDR3 loop spans 16 amino acids. CDR3 sequence (DNA): TGTGCCAGCAGTGCTCAAACGGGACAGGATCTTGCAGGCTACACCTTC. Its protein is CASSAQTGQDLAGYTF.

This clonotype was observed a handful of times. The chain has TRBV10-3 and TRBJ2-2; 11 bases are a match to TRBD2. Germline CDR1 reads ENHRY; CDR2 reads SYGVKD. The CDR3 extends over 17 amino acids. V gave up 10 bases and J gave up 7 bases; unmatched junction bases: 17. The CDR3 DNA reads TGTGCCAGCAGAGCCGACCCGGGACTAGCGGCCCTCGGGGAGCTGTTTTTT. This codes for CASRADPGLAALGELFF.

In the case of this clonotype: A read error may produce the germline difference seen at one junction end. J is TRBJ2-6 and V is TRBV19, with D perhaps TRBD1 or TRBD2 (6 bases each). This CDR3 has 16 amino acids. Germline V gene data show CDR1 as LNHDA and CDR2 as SQIVND (reference sequence). The CDR3 region is CASSRTGASGADVLTF. The CDR3 nucleotides read TGTGCCAGTAGTAGAACGGGGGCCTCTGGGGCCGACGTCCTGACTTTC.

This clonotype was picked up many times. The chain couples TRBV24-1 to TRBJ1-1; perhaps TRBD1 as D (5 bases). The CDR3 runs to 12 residues. V was trimmed by 3 bases and J by 8 bases, leaving 9 bases between them. Germline V CDR1 and CDR2: KGHDR, SFDVKD. CDR3 nucleotides: TGTGCCACCAGTGATGGGGGGGAAGAAGCTTTCTTT. Translation gives CATSDGGEEAFF.

Notes on this clonotype: This may be a read error: a much more frequent sequence differs by one nucleotide. The chain uses TRBV7-6 and TRBJ1-1; D is undetermined. Germline-derived CDR1 and CDR2 are SGHVS and FNYEAQ. This CDR3 has 15 amino acids. The CDR3 spells CSSSSLTAHSTEAFF. In DNA, the CDR3 is TGTTCCAGCAGCTCACTAACGGCTCACTCCACTGAAGCTTTCTTT.

The chain employs TRBV29-1 and TRBJ2-2, with 9 bases aligning to TRBD2. CDR3 length: 14 residues. J was trimmed by 4 bases and V by 8 bases; bases with no gene match: 8. Germline V gene data show CDR1 as SQVTM and CDR2 as ANQGSEA. The CDR3 here is CSFERGVSTGELFF. The CDR3 DNA sequence: TGCAGCTTCGAGCGGGGGGTGAGCACCGGGGAGCTGTTTTTT.

This clonotype has at least ten counts. The rearrangement links TRBV10-3 to TRBJ1-5; D gene unclear. The germline V and J ends were trimmed by 5 bases and 7 bases, with 12 bases remaining between them. The CDR3 runs 13 residues. Germline V gene sequence: CDR1 ENHRY, CDR2 SYGVKD. The CDR3 is CAISSAEGQPQHF. For the CDR3, the DNA is TGTGCCATCAGTTCGGCCGAGGGCCAGCCCCAGCATTTT.